The rows below give T cell receptor beta chains drawn from one sample of a study of spatial heterogeneity in lung cancer. TCRdb called the 5' RACE reads again in MiXCR, with one record for every CDR3 protein. The data contain about 5,100 distinct CDR3 sequences, 6% to 8.5% of them singletons. Sequenced here: lung tumor tissue, sampled at surgery. The source is a male donor with early-stage non-small cell lung cancer. CDR3s include the opening cysteine and the closing phenylalanine or tryptophan. The order of the fields is clone size, V gene, D gene, J gene, CDR3 DNA, CDR3 protein. The D gene is left open where the match is weak. Size is omitted from some rows. Given values are once, few, many or a class for expanded clones.

many	TRBV6-2/TRBV6-3	.	TRBJ1-5	TGTGCCAGCACCCTGGGACTCGATCAGCCCCAGCATTTT	CASTLGLDQPQHF
many	TRBV28	.	TRBJ2-3	TGTGCCAGCAGTTTCTTAGGGACCCGCACAGATACGCAGTATTTT	CASSFLGTRTDTQYF
.	TRBV20-1	.	TRBJ1-2	TGCAGTGCGGACGACTGGTCGGGGGGCTACACCTTC	CSADDWSGGYTF
.	TRBV12-3/TRBV12-4	.	TRBJ1-5	TGTGCCAGCAGTCCCGTTCCGGGTGGCAATCAGCCCCAGCATTTT	CASSPVPGGNQPQHF
few	TRBV12-3/TRBV12-4	.	TRBJ2-7	TGTGCCAGCAGTTGGTCGACGTCCGATGTCTACGAGCAGTACTTC	CASSWSTSDVYEQYF
many	TRBV7-3	.	TRBJ2-5	TGTGCCAGCAGCCCAGGACAGCAAGAGACCCAGTACTTC	CASSPGQQETQYF
many	TRBV18	TRBD1	TRBJ1-5	TGTGCCAGCTCACCTCAGGGGGCTGGTGGCAATCAGCCCCAGCATTTT	CASSPQGAGGNQPQHF
many	TRBV11-2	.	TRBJ2-1	TGTGCCAGCAGCTTCGTAGCTGAGACAAGGGTTACCAATGAGCAGTTCTTC	CASSFVAETRVTNEQFF
medium-sized	TRBV6-5	.	TRBJ2-1	TGTGCCAGCAGTTACCAGATCAGCGGGTTTTACAATGAGCAGTTCTTC	CASSYQISGFYNEQFF
many	TRBV5-1	TRBD2	TRBJ2-7	TGCGCCAGCAGCTTTGCTAGCGGGAGCCGCTATTTCTACGAGCAGTACTTC	CASSFASGSRYFYEQYF
many	TRBV6-2/TRBV6-3	TRBD2	TRBJ2-1	TGTGCCAGCAGTTCGGGGGGTGAGCAGTTCTTC	CASSSGGEQFF
many	TRBV6-5	.	TRBJ1-5	TGTGCCAGCAGTTACGGCGGGAATCAGCCCCAGCATTTT	CASSYGGNQPQHF
medium-sized	TRBV6-1	.	TRBJ2-1	TGTGCCAGCCTCCGGAGCCTCGGGTTGTATGAGCAGTTCTTC	CASLRSLGLYEQFF
medium-sized	TRBV30	TRBD1	TRBJ1-5	TGTGCCTGGAGTCTGGGACAGGGGCAGCCCCAGCATTTT	CAWSLGQGQPQHF
.	TRBV24-1	.	TRBJ2-3	TGTGCCGCCAGCCCTAGTACGGGTTCACCCCCCTACACAGATACGCAGTATTTT	CAASPSTGSPPYTDTQYF
many	TRBV6-2/TRBV6-3	.	TRBJ1-5	TGTGCCAGCGCCCTAATGGGCAATCAGCCCCAGCATTTT	CASALMGNQPQHF
many	TRBV5-1	.	TRBJ1-5	TGCGCCAGCAGCCTGGGGGCAGATGACAATCAGCCCCAGCATTTT	CASSLGADDNQPQHF
many	TRBV6-6	TRBD1	TRBJ1-1	TGTGCCAGCAGATTGACAGGGAGGGGCACTGAAGCTTTCTTT	CASRLTGRGTEAFF
.	TRBV7-9	.	TRBJ2-1	TGTGCCAGCAGCTATACGAGGAATGGGCAGTTCTTC	CASSYTRNGQFF
many	TRBV4-1	.	TRBJ1-2	TGCGCCAGCAGCCATCCCTCAGGGATGGCCTATGGCTACACCTTC	CASSHPSGMAYGYTF
medium-sized	TRBV6-5	TRBD1	TRBJ1-2	TGTGCCAGCAGTTCCGGGACAGCAAGAGGCTACACCTTC	CASSSGTARGYTF
many	TRBV20-1	.	TRBJ1-5	TGCAGTGCCACCAGTGGTCGTGGCAATCAGCCCCAGCATTTT	CSATSGRGNQPQHF
many	TRBV4-1	.	TRBJ1-4	TGCGCCAGCAGCCAAGCCGACAGACTCAAAAAACTGTTTTTT	CASSQADRLKKLFF
many	TRBV29-1	.	TRBJ1-2	TGCAGCGTTGTGGGCAGGGGAAGAACTAACTATGGCTACACCTTC	CSVVGRGRTNYGYTF
.	TRBV28	.	TRBJ1-3	TGTGCCAGCAGAGAACAGGGTTTGGGTGGAAACACCATATATTTT	CASREQGLGGNTIYF
few	TRBV20-1	.	TRBJ1-2	TGCAGTGCAAAACAGGCCGCTAACTATGGCTACACCTTC	CSAKQAANYGYTF
.	TRBV5-1	TRBD2	TRBJ2-1	TGCGCCAGCGAACCAACTAGCGGGGCGACCTATTTTGGGCAGTTCTTC	CASEPTSGATYFGQFF
large	TRBV5-1	TRBD1	TRBJ2-7	TGCGCCAGCAGCCCGGACCGGACAGGGGGCAACGAGCAGTACTTC	CASSPDRTGGNEQYF
few	TRBV6-5	.	TRBJ1-4	TGTGCCAGCAGTTTACAGAGGGATGAAAAACTGTTTTTT	CASSLQRDEKLFF
many	TRBV5-4	.	TRBJ2-3	TGTGCCAGCAGCTTGTTGGCGGCAGATACGCAGTATTTT	CASSLLAADTQYF
few	TRBV10-3	.	TRBJ2-1	TGTGCCATCAGTCCGACTAGTTTCAATGAGCAGTTCTTC	CAISPTSFNEQFF
many	TRBV9	TRBD2	TRBJ2-5	TGTGCCAGCAGCGCCGGACGGGGACTAGCGGGAGTTGAGACCCAGTACTTC	CASSAGRGLAGVETQYF
many	TRBV20-1	.	TRBJ1-6	TGCAGTGCTGGCCAAAACAAGAATTCACCCCTCCACTTT	CSAGQNKNSPLHF
medium-sized	TRBV5-8	.	TRBJ2-7	TGTGCCAGCAGCTTGACAGCATATGGGCAGTACTTC	CASSLTAYGQYF
medium-sized	TRBV18	.	TRBJ2-2	TGTGCCAGCTCACCACTACGGGCGACGGACACCGGGGAGCTGTTTTTT	CASSPLRATDTGELFF
many	TRBV27	.	TRBJ1-2	TGTGCCAGCAAAGGACAGTTCTATGGCTACACCTTC	CASKGQFYGYTF
medium-sized	TRBV6-5	.	TRBJ1-6	TGTGCCAGCGGACCAATTTACTCTACCGAGTCCTATAATTCACCCCTCCACTTT	CASGPIYSTESYNSPLHF
many	TRBV2	.	TRBJ2-3	TGTGCCAGCAGTGTTCGCCTGGTCCCAGATACGCAGTATTTT	CASSVRLVPDTQYF
many	TRBV20-1	TRBD1	TRBJ1-1	TGCAGTGCCCCCTGGACAGGGCCGAAAGAAGCTTTCTTT	CSAPWTGPKEAFF